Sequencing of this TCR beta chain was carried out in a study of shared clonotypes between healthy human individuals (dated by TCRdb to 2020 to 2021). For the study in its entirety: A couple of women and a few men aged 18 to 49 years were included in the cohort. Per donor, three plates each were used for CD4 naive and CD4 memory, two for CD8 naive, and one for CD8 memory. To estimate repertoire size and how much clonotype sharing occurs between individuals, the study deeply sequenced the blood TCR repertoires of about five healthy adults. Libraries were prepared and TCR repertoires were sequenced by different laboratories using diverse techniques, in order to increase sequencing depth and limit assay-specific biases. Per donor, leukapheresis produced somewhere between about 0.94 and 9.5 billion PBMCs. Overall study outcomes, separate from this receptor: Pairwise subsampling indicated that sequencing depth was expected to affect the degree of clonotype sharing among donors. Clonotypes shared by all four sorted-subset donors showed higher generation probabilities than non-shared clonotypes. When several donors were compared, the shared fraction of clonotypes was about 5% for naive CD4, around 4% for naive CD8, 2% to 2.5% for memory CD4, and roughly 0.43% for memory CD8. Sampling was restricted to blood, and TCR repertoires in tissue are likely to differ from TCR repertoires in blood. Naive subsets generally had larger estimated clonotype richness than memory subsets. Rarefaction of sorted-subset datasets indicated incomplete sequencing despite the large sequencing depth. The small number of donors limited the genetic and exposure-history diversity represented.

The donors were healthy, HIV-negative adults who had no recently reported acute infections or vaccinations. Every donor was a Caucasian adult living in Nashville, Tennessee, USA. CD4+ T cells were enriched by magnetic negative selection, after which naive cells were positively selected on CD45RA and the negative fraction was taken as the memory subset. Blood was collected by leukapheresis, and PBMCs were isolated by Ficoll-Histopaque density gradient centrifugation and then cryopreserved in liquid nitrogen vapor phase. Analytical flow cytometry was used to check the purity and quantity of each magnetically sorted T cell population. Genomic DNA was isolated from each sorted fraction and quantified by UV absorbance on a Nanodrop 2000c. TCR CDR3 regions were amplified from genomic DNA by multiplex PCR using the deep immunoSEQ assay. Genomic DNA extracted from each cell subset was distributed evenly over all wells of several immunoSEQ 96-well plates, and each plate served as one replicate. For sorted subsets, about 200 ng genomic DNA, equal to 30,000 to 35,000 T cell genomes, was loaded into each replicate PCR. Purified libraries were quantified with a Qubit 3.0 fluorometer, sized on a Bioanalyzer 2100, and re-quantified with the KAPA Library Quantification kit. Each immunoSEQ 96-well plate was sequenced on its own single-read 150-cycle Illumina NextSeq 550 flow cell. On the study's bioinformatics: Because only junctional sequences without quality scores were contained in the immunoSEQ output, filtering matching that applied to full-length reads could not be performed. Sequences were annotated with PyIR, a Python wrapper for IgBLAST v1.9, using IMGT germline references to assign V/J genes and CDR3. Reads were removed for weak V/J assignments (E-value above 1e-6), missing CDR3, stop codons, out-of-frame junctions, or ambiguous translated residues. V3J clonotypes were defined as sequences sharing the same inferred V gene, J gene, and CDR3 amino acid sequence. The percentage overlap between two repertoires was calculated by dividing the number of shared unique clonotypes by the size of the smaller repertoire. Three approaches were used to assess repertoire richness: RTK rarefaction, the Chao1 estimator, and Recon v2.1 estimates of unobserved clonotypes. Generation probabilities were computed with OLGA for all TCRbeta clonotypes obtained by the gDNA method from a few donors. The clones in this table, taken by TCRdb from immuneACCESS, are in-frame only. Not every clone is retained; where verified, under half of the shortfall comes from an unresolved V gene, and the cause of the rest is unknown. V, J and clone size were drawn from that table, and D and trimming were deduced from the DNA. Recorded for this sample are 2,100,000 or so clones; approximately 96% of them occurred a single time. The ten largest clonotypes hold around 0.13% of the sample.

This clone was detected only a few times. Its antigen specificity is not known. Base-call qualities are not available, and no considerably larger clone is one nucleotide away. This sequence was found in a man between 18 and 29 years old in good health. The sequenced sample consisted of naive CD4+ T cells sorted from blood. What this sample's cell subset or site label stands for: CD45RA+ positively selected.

The CDR3 protein is CASSQAQGLSYEQYF. At the DNA level, the sequence is TGCGCCAGCAGCCAAGCCCAGGGCCTTTCCTACGAGCAGTACTTC. The chain is made from TRBV4-1 and TRBJ2-7; TRBD1 is possibly the D segment (5 matching bases). CDR1 and CDR2 are drawn from the germline V gene: MGHRA, YSYEKL. The CDR3 spans 15 residues, from the cysteine through the phenylalanine. Solely the CDR3 DNA is kept, with 45 bases framed from the first base. V was cut back by 1 base and J by 1 base, leaving a gap of 11 bases between them.